Presented here are 26 T cell receptor beta chains from one specimen sequenced in a study of blood T cells in healthy people across ages. Using a J-beta primer mix together with a sample-barcoded 5' primer, a second PCR was run for roughly 7 to 12 cycles. MiXCR was run by TCRdb on the 5' RACE reads, yielding one entry per CDR3 protein. The table has fewer than 2,000,000 distinct CDR3 sequences, about two fifths seen once; the top ten hold roughly 23%. The sample consisted of blood. These receptors were collected from a human donor in good health.

This clonotype was found a few times. The chain carries TRBV11-2 and TRBJ1-2, with D possibly matching TRBD1 (5 bases). Germline V lookup: CDR1 SGHAT, CDR2 FQNNGV. The ends were cut back, 1 base at V and 7 bases at J, with 13 bases in the middle. This CDR3 is 14 amino acids long. CDR3 sequence: CASSLGYRLSGYTF. CDR3 DNA: TGTGCCAGCAGCTTAGGATACAGGTTGTCTGGCTACACCTTC. Full variable domain (missing parts from reference TRBV11-2 and TRBJ1-2): EAGVAQSPRYKIIEKRQSVAFWCNPISGHATLYWYQQILGQGPKLLIQFQNNGVVDDSQLPKDRFSAERLKGVDSTLKIQPAKLEDSAVYLCASSLGYRLSGYTFGSGTRLTVV.

This rearrangement joins TRBV6-2 or TRBV6-3 to TRBJ2-1; no reliable D call. Trimming shortened V by 6 bases and J by 10 bases, and 10 bases separated the two germline ends. This CDR3 comprises 11 residues. Germline CDR1 and CDR2: MNHEY and SVGEGT. CDR3 residues: CASRIAGEQFF. The CDR3 coding sequence is TGTGCCAGCAGGATAGCTGGAGAGCAGTTCTTC.

The sample holds a few counts of this clonotype. This chain uses TRBV7-6 with TRBJ2-1, with D perhaps TRBD1 or TRBD2 (7 bases each). Germline loops: CDR1 SGHVS, CDR2 FNYEAQ. The germline V and J ends were trimmed by 1 base and 5 bases, with 15 bases remaining between them. There are 16 residues in the CDR3. CDR3 in amino acids: CASSLDGAGGDNEQFF. The DNA for the CDR3 is TGTGCCAGCAGCTTAGACGGGGCAGGGGGGGACAATGAGCAGTTCTTC.

The chain recombines TRBV7-3 with TRBJ1-1; D is undetermined. The CDR3 covers 13 residues. Germline V lookup: CDR1 SGHTA, CDR2 FQGTGA. Trimming removed 3 bases from V and 8 bases from J, with 13 bases in between. CDR3 protein: CASSFLTATEAFF. Here the CDR3 DNA reads TGTGCCAGCAGCTTCTTAACCGCCACCGAAGCTTTCTTT.

There are a few counts of this clonotype. This rearrangement joins TRBV4-1 to TRBJ2-7; D ambiguous. V shed 4 bases and J shed 5 bases, with 12 bases lying between them. CDR1 is MGHRA and CDR2 is YSYEKL in the germline V gene. The CDR3 consists of 13 residues. CDR3 residues: CASSLFGEDEQYF. DNA of the CDR3: TGCGCCAGCAGCCTCTTTGGTGAGGACGAGCAGTACTTC.

The chain couples TRBV7-8 to TRBJ2-1; D is perhaps TRBD1 or TRBD2 (7 bases each). The CDR3 has 15 amino acids. V lost 6 bases and J 4 bases, leaving 16 bases between the germline ends. The germline CDR1 and CDR2 sequences are SGHVS and FQNEAQ. The CDR3 region is CASRGGRDSYNEQFF. In DNA form, the CDR3 reads TGTGCCAGCAGAGGGGGGAGGGACAGTTACAATGAGCAGTTCTTC.

This chain links TRBV29-1 with TRBJ1-2; a possible D gene is TRBD1 (6 bases). V was cut by 8 bases and J by 4 bases, with 14 bases left in between. CDR3 length: 12 amino acids. CDR1 SQVTM and CDR2 ANQGSEA come from the germline V gene. CDR3: CSLWTEAYGYTF. The CDR3 DNA is TGCAGCCTATGGACAGAAGCCTATGGCTACACCTTC.

This clonotype appeared a single time. One end of the junction is discordant with germline, which a read error may explain. The chain joins TRBV7-2 to TRBJ2-3; D might be TRBD1 or TRBD2, each matching 5 bases. Germline V gene data show CDR1 as SGHTA and CDR2 as FQGNSA. The CDR3 is made up of 14 amino acids. This CDR3 is CASRLEGRSDTQYF. DNA of the CDR3: TGTGCCAGCAGATTAGAGGGGCGATCAGATACGCAGTATTTT.

The chain joins TRBV14 to TRBJ2-7, with 11 bases lining up with TRBD1. The J call is uncertain, as TRBJ2-5 better fits the DNA end. The CDR3 is made up of 15 amino acids. The germline V gene encodes CDR1 SGHDN and CDR2 FVKESK. CDR3 protein: CASSQRTGGLETQYF. DNA for the CDR3: TGTGCCAGCAGCCAACGGACAGGGGGCTTGGAGACCCAGTACTTC.

This chain uses TRBV7-2 with TRBJ2-7; maybe TRBD2 (5 bases). The CDR3 has 17 amino acids. Germline V gives CDR1 SGHTA, CDR2 FQGNSA. V was cut by 5 bases and J by 3 bases, with 23 bases left in between. The CDR3 loop reads CASSPRIGRGVGYEQYF. CDR3 DNA: TGTGCCAGCAGCCCGCGGATTGGACGGGGTGTGGGCTACGAGCAGTACTTC.

This clonotype occurred a few times. The chain recombines TRBV20-1 with TRBJ1-1; tentatively, D is TRBD1 (5 bases). The V gene lost 1 base and the J gene lost 5 bases, with 17 bases spanning the gap. The CDR3 has 15 residues. Germline V lookup: CDR1 DFQATT, CDR2 SNEGSKA (reference sequence). DNA of the CDR3: TGCAGTGCTAGAGGGTTTGGGGGAGTAGGGACTGAAGCTTTCTTT. It encodes CSARGFGGVGTEAFF.

With respect to this clonotype: Mismatch with germline at one junction end may stem from a read error. This chain joins TRBV6-5 and TRBJ1-2; D call uncertain. The CDR3 covers 12 residues. The germline V gene encodes CDR1 MNHEY and CDR2 SVGAGI. The CDR3 loop reads CTSSRTSHGYTF. The CDR3 nucleotides read TGTACCAGCAGCCGGACCAGTCATGGCTACACCTTC.

This rearrangement joins TRBV5-1 to TRBJ1-4, with D unresolved. This CDR3 has 12 amino acids. Germline V gene data show CDR1 as SGHRS and CDR2 as YFSETQ. V lost 1 base to trimming and J lost 10 bases, with 8 bases between them. The CDR3 region is CASSLIYRKLFF. The CDR3 region has the DNA TGCGCCAGCAGCTTGATATATAGAAAACTGTTTTTT.

In its sample, this clonotype was seen once. J is TRBJ2-7 and V is TRBV2; D perhaps matches TRBD1 (7 bases). The J call may be mistaken, given a closer DNA end match to TRBJ2-5. The CDR3 covers 13 residues. Looked up from germline, CDR1 is SNHLY and CDR2 is FYNNEI. The CDR3 here is CASRGGQGGTQYF. In nucleotides, the CDR3 is TGTGCCAGCAGGGGAGGCCAGGGGGGGACCCAGTACTTC.

This clonotype was observed a few times. This chain joins TRBV5-1 and TRBJ1-2; TRBD1 aligns across 11 bases. Germline assignment: CDR1 SGHRS and CDR2 YFSETQ. V was pared by 5 bases and J by 9 bases, with 15 bases of the junction left unmatched. The CDR3 extends over 16 amino acids. The CDR3 protein is CASSPTPGQGGESYTF. Here the CDR3 DNA reads TGCGCCAGCAGTCCAACCCCGGGACAGGGGGGAGAGAGCTACACCTTC.

This clonotype was found a few times. This chain's CDR3 is CSASSGGAVGNQPQHF. The DNA of the CDR3 is TGCAGTGCTAGCTCAGGGGGCGCGGTCGGCAATCAGCCCCAGCATTTT. The chain has TRBV20-1 and TRBJ1-5; 8 bases fit TRBD1. Germline lookup yields CDR1 DFQATT and CDR2 SNEGSKA (reference sequence). The junction had 9 bases not matched to a gene; V was cut back by 3 bases and J by 2 bases. This CDR3 is built from 16 residues.

This clonotype showed up just a few times. The chain combines TRBV29-1 with TRBJ2-5; unclear D gene. This CDR3 has 10 amino acids. V lost 4 bases and J lost 5, with 5 bases in between. The germline gives CDR1 SQVTM, CDR2 ANQGSEA. CDR3 in DNA: TGCAGCGTTGTGGACGAGACCCAGTACTTC. This codes for CSVVDETQYF.

The chain is built from TRBV9 and TRBJ2-3; perhaps TRBD2 as D (5 bases). This CDR3 spans 15 amino acids. The V end lost 0 bases, the J end lost 2 bases, and 10 bases lay between the germline ends. The germline CDR1 and CDR2 sequences are SGDLS and YYNGEE. The CDR3 bases are TGTGCCAGCAGCGTAGAGGACTCCGCCACAGATACGCAGTATTTT. It specifies CASSVEDSATDTQYF. Full variable domain (rest looked up from reference TRBV9 and TRBJ2-3): DSGVTQTPKHLITATGQRVTLRCSPRSGDLSVYWYQQSLDQGLQFLIQYYNGEERAKGNILERFSAQQFPDLHSELNLSSLELGDSALYFCASSVEDSATDTQYFGPGTRLTVL.

The chain carries TRBV20-1 and TRBJ2-1, with a possible D match to TRBD2 (6 bases). Germline assignment: CDR1 DFQATT and CDR2 SNEGSKA (reference sequence). The CDR3 length is 15 residues. V gave up 5 bases and J gave up 8 bases, with 22 bases separating them. CDR3 DNA: TGCAGTGCTGCCCGTCGCCTAGCGTCGGGCGATGAGCAGTTCTTC. This codes for CSAARRLASGDEQFF.

This clonotype was counted a few times. This rearrangement joins TRBV20-1 to TRBJ1-1; D uncertain. The CDR3 consists of 11 residues. Germline lookup yields CDR1 DFQATT and CDR2 SNEGSKA (reference sequence). V was cut by 2 bases and J by 3 bases, with 4 bases left in between. CDR3 nucleotides: TGCAGTGCTAGACCTGACACTGAAGCTTTCTTT. Residues: CSARPDTEAFF.

This clonotype turned up a few times. The gene calls are TRBV7-2 and TRBJ1-2, with 7 bases lining up with TRBD1. Trimming cost V 1 base and J 5 bases; bases outside gene matches: 19. Germline CDR1 is SGHTA and CDR2 is FQGNSA. This CDR3 is built from 19 residues. CDR3 sequence: CASSLDPPLDRDDEYGYTF. CDR3 nucleotides: TGTGCCAGCAGCTTAGACCCACCCCTCGACAGGGACGACGAATATGGCTACACCTTC.

The rearrangement links TRBV5-1 to TRBJ1-1; 7 nucleotides agree with TRBD1. V lost 3 bases, J lost 3 bases, and 8 bases stayed unmatched. The CDR3 totals 15 residues. Germline CDR1 and CDR2: SGHRS and YFSETQ. CDR3 protein: CASSSRITGDTEAFF. For the CDR3, the DNA is TGCGCCAGCAGCTCCAGGATCACAGGGGACACTGAAGCTTTCTTT.

The chain couples TRBV27 to TRBJ1-2; D is undetermined. CDR1 and CDR2 from the germline V gene are MNHEY and SMNVEV (reference sequence). V was trimmed by 0 bases and J by 8 bases, leaving 10 bases between them. There are 13 residues in the CDR3. Written as DNA, the CDR3 is TGTGCCAGCAGTTTATCTTTAGGGAAGGGCTACACCTTC. Residues: CASSLSLGKGYTF.

This chain connects TRBV13 to TRBJ2-7; a weak D match, TRBD2 (5 bases). Trimming left V 0 bases short and J 2 bases short, with 14 bases between. Germline V lookup: CDR1 PRHDT, CDR2 FYEKMQ (reference sequence). The CDR3 has 16 residues. As DNA, the CDR3 is TGTGCCAGCAGCTTAGGCCTGGGGAGCGATCCCTACGAGCAGTACTTC. Its protein product is CASSLGLGSDPYEQYF.

V gene TRBV6-2 or TRBV6-3 combines with J gene TRBJ2-3; D assignment may be TRBD1 or TRBD2 (5 bases each). The CDR3 covers 13 residues. Germline values: CDR1 MNHEY, CDR2 SVGEGT. V was clipped by 4 bases and J by 6 bases, with 11 bases between them. The CDR3 region is CASSWDWGDTQYF. DNA of the CDR3: TGTGCCAGCAGTTGGGATTGGGGGGATACGCAGTATTTT.

The chain recombines TRBV5-4 with TRBJ2-1; no clear D. The V end was cut by 2 bases, the J end by 8 bases, with 14 bases between. Germline CDR1 and CDR2: SGHNT and YYREEE (reference sequence). The CDR3 runs 14 residues. The CDR3 region has the DNA TGTGCCAGCAGCTTAGACCACTACGTAGATGAGCAGTTCTTC. Translating gives CASSLDHYVDEQFF.